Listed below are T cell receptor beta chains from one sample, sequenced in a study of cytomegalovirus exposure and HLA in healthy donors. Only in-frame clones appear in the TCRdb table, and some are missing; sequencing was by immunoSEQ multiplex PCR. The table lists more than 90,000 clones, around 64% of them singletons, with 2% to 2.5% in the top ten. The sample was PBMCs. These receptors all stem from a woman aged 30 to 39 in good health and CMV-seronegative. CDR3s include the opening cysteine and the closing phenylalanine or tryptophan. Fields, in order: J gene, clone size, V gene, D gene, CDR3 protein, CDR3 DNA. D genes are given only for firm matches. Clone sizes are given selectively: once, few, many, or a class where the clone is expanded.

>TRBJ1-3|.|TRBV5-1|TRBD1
CASSSRGDTIYF
TGCGCCAGCAGCTCCAGGGGGGACACCATATATTTT
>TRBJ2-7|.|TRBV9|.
CASSVSSDNSYEQYF
TGTGCCAGCAGCGTATCGAGCGATAACTCCTACGAGCAGTACTTC
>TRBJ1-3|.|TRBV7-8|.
CASSLARLHSGNTIYF
TGTGCCAGCAGCTTAGCGCGACTGCACTCTGGAAACACCATATATTTT
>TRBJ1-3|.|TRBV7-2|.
CASSLVGKRAGNTIYF
TGTGCCAGCAGCTTAGTGGGGAAGAGGGCTGGAAACACCATATATTTT
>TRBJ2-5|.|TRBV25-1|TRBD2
CASSVSGSGSETQYF
TGTGCCAGCAGTGTTAGCGGGAGTGGGTCCGAGACCCAGTACTTC
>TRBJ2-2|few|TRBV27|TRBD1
CASRPQGNTNTGELFF
TGTGCCAGCAGACCACAGGGGAATACGAACACCGGGGAGCTGTTTTTT
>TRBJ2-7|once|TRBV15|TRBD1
CATSRDRGTSYEQYF
TGTGCCACCAGCAGAGACAGGGGGACCTCCTACGAGCAGTACTTC
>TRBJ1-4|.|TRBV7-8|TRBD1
CASSLSVWTGFNEKLFF
TGTGCCAGCAGCTTGTCAGTTTGGACAGGCTTTAATGAAAAACTGTTTTTT
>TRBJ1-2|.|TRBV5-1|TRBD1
CASSLDGQGGGNTF
TGCGCCAGCAGCTTGGACGGACAGGGAGGGGGCAACACCTTC
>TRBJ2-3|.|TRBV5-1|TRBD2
CASSLTGGSTDTQYF
TGCGCCAGCAGCTTGACGGGGGGGAGCACAGATACGCAGTATTTT
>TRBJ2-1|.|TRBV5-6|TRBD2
CASSPPRTSPRDEQFF
TGTGCCAGCAGCCCCCCCCGGACTAGCCCTAGGGATGAGCAGTTCTTC
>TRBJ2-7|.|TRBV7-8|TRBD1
CASSSPGQRIYEQYF
TGTGCCAGCAGCTCACCGGGACAGAGGATATACGAGCAGTACTTC
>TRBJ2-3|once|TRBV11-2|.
CASSLGLAGGTDTQYF
TGTGCCAGCAGCTTGGGGTTGGCAGGGGGCACAGATACGCAGTATTTT